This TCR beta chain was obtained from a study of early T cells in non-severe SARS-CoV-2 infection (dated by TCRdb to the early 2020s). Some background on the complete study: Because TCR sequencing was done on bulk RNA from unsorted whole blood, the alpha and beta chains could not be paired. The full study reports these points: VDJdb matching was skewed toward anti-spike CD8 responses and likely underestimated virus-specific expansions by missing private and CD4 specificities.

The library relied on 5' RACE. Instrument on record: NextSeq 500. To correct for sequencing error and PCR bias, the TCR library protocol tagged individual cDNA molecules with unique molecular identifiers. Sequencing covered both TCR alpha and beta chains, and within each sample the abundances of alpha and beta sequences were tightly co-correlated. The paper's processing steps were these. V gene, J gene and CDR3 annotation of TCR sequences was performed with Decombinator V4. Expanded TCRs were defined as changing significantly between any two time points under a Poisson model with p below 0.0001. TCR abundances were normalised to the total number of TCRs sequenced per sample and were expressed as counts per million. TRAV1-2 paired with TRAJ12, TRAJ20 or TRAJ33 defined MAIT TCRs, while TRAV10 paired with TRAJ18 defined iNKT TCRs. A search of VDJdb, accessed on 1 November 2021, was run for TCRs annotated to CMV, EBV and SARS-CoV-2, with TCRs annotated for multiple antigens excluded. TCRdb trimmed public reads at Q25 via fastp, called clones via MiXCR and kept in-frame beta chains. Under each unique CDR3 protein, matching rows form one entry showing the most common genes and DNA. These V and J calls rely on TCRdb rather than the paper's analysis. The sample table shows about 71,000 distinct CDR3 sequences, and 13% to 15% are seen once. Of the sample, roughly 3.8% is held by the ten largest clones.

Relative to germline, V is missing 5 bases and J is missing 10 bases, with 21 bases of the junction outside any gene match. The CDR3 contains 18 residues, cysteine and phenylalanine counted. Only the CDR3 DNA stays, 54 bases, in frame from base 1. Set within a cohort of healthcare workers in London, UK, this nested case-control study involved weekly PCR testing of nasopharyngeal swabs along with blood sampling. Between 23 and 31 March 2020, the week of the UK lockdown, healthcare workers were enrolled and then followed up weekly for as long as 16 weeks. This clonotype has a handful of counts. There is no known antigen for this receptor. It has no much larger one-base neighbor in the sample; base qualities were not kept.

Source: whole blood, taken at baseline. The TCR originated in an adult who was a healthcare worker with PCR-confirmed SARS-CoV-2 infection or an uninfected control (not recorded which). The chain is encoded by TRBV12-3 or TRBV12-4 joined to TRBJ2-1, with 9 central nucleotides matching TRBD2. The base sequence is TGTGCCAGCAGTCTTCTATGGGCGGGGCTAGCGGGAAGAGACGAGCAGTTCTTC. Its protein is CASSLLWAGLAGRDEQFF.